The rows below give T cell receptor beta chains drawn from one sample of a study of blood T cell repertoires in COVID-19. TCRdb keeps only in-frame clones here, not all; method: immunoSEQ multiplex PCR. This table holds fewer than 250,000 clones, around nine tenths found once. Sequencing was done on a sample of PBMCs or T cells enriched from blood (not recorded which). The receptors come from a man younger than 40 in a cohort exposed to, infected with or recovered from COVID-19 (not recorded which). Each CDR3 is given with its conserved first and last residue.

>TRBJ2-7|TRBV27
CASSRTSEFYEQYF
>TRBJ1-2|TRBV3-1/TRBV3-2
CASSQVRLPNYGYTF
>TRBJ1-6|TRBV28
CASSYPNSPLHF
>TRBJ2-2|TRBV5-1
CASSLAPSGPNTGELFF
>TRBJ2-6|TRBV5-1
CASSLGRQGVTGANVLTF
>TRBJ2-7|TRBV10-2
CASSRGTGGRDEQYF
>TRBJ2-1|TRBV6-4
CASSVKLAGAYEQFF
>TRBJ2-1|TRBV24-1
CATSDSPGRNEQFF
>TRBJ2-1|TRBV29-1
CSGIPGLAGYYEQFF
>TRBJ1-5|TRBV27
CATGPLQGNQPQHF
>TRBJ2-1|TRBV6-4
CASSEGAYNEQFF
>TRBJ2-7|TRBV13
CASSHGLAVTYEQYF
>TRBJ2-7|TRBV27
CASSLTPPAGPAELREQYF
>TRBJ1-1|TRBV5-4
CASSNMNTEAFF
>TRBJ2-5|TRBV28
CASSNLAVQTQYF
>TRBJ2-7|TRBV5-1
CASSPRTILTYEQYF
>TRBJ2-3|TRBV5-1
CASRGGVGTDTQYF
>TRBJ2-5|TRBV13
CASSFGGSQETQYF
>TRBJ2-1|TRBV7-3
CASSLKEDNEQFF
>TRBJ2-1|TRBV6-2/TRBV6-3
CASSYSTSRSYNEQFF
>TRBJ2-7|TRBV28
CASSSVRTGVTYEQYF
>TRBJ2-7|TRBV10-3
CAIRPGTGVYEQYF
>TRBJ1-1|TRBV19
CASTRTMNTEAFF
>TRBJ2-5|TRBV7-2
CASSPRGAGQRTQYF
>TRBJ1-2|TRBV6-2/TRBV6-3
CASSYGTGYYGYTF
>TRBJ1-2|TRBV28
CASSFGGLGGYTF
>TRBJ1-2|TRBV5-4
CASSPGTGGSSYTF
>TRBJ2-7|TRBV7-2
CASRVLAGLHAYSYEQYF
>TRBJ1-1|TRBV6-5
CASSRQGWGTEAFF
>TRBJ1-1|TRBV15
CATSNLGGTEAFF
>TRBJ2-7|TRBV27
CASSFGVTSEQYF
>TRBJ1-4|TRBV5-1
CASSLDPANEKLFF
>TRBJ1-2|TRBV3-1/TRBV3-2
CASSQILRGYTF
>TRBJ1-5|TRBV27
CASSLTARSYNQPQHF
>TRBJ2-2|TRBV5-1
CASSLGLAGPTELFF
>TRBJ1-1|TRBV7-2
CASSLAADTEAFF
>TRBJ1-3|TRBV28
CASRTGVGGNTIYF
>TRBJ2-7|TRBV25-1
CASSKTSGLSSYEQYF
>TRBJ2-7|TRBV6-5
CASSTSTGVREQYF
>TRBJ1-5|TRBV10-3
CATQGYSNQPQHF
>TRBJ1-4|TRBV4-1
CASSQEVGGPRGGLFF
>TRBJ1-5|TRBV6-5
CASSSGTGNQPQHF
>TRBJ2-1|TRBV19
CASSILRGGDEQFF
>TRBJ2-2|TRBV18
CASSLRTGKNTGELFF
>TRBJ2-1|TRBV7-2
CASSRRGTGTSSGNEQFF
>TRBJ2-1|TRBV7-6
CASSDTKIRGPYNEQFF
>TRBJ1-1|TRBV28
CASSPGQGLTEAFF
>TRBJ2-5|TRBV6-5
CASSYSAGVTETQYF